These 8 T cell receptor beta chains were sequenced from one sample in a study of blood T cell repertoires in COVID-19. The method was immunoSEQ multiplex PCR; TCRdb's version includes in-frame clones alone and lacks a portion of them. The sample holds some 20,000 clones, roughly nine tenths seen once. Sequenced sample: peripheral blood. The receptor source for this set is a human donor in a cohort sampled during active COVID-19.

The chain combines TRBV2 with TRBJ1-1; the D is unclear. Between the trimmed V and J ends, which lost 10 bases and 2 bases, there was a span of 8 bases. The CDR3 has 11 residues. Germline V gives CDR1 SNHLY, CDR2 FYNNEI. CDR3 amino acids: CATRPNTEAFF. In DNA form, the CDR3 reads TGTGCCACGAGGCCCAACACTGAAGCTTTCTTT.

The V call is TRBV5-8, the J call TRBJ2-5, with 16 bases identical to TRBD2. Germline V lookup: CDR1 SGHTS, CDR2 YDEGEE. V trimming: 4 bases; J trimming: 2 bases; junction bases outside the gene matches: 5. The CDR3 has 17 amino acids. The CDR3 DNA sequence: TGTGCCAGCAGCAGGGGACTAGCGGGAGGGACTCAAGAGACCCAGTACTTC. This codes for CASSRGLAGGTQETQYF.

A single count supports this clone. The chain is built from TRBV7-9 and TRBJ2-1; 10 nucleotides align to TRBD2. V was clipped by 4 bases and J by 10 bases; unmatched bases: 13. This CDR3 spans 16 amino acids. CDR1 SEHNR and CDR2 FQNEAQ come from the germline V gene (reference sequence). The CDR3 DNA sequence: TGTGCCAGCAGCTCTCTAGCGGGAGCCAACGCATGGGAGCAGTTCTTC. Protein sequence: CASSSLAGANAWEQFF.

The count of this clone is one. The chain has TRBV10-2 and TRBJ2-7; D perhaps matches TRBD2 (6 bases). Germline CDR1 reads WSHSY; CDR2 reads SAAADI. This CDR3 is 13 amino acids long. V was trimmed by 3 bases and J by 5 bases, leaving 11 bases between them. The CDR3 protein is CASSDTTRDEQYV. CDR3 sequence (DNA): TGCGCCAGCAGTGATACGACTAGAGACGAGCAGTACGTC.

The chain recombines TRBV6-6 with TRBJ1-2; 7 nucleotides align to TRBD1. V dropped 7 bases and J dropped 8; count of bases not matched to a gene: 10. The germline V gene encodes CDR1 MNHNY and CDR2 SVGAGI (reference sequence). The CDR3 is 13 amino acids. Here the CDR3 reads CASTTGTANGYTF. The CDR3 DNA follows: TGTGCCAGCACCACCGGGACAGCTAACGGCTACACCTTC.

The V gene is TRBV7-3, the J gene TRBJ1-1; D is uncertain. Germline V lookup: CDR1 SGHTA, CDR2 FQGTGA. The CDR3 has 14 amino acids. V was shortened by 5 bases and J by 0 bases, with 10 bases between the two germline ends. CDR3 nucleotide sequence: TGTGCCAGCAGCCCGGGTGTGGTGAACACTGAAGCTTTCTTT. It codes for CASSPGVVNTEAFF.

V is TRBV6-6 and J is TRBJ1-2; 8 bases map to TRBD1. Germline assignment: CDR1 MNHNY and CDR2 SVGAGI (reference sequence). J lost 0 bases, V lost 10 bases, and 4 bases had no gene match. The CDR3 has 13 amino acids. In DNA, the CDR3 is TGTGCCATCCGACAGGGGTCTAACTATGGCTACACCTTC. It specifies CAIRQGSNYGYTF.

The rearrangement joins TRBV19 to TRBJ2-3; 12 nucleotides align to TRBD1. Germline CDR1 LNHDA, CDR2 SQIVND (reference sequence). CDR3 length: 18 residues. Germline trimming cut 6 bases from V and 2 bases from J; bases unmatched to any gene: 12. The CDR3 bases are TGTGCCAGTAGGGAGGGACAGGGGGCTTATCCTACCACAGATACGCAGTATTTT. Its protein is CASREGQGAYPTTDTQYF.